This T cell receptor beta chain was obtained from a study of blood T cell repertoires in COVID-19. Original processing methods: Reference gene primer amplification gave nucleated cell count estimates. Measured with immunoSEQ multiplex PCR; TCRdb has only the in-frame clones, and not every one. V and J calls and clone size are given by that table; D and trimming were obtained from the DNA. The table records fewer than 250,000 clones, less than 85% of them present only once. Cohorts were determined from participant-reported clinical history. Two negative PCRs, clearance, or symptom resolution had been documented for recovered Cohort 3 donors. The CDR3 is made up of 14 amino acids. V shed 5 bases and J 4 bases; nucleotides not matched to a gene: 4. Germline V gene data show CDR1 as SGHAT and CDR2 as FQNNGV. This clone was observed once.

The sequenced sample consisted of PBMCs or T cells enriched from blood (not recorded which). The chain links TRBV11-2 to TRBJ2-7; 11 positions match TRBD2. This clonotype was obtained from a man aged 60-69 years who had recovered from COVID-19. CDR3 bases: TGTGCCAGCAGCCGTAGCGGGGGGGGATACGAGCAGTACTTC. Its translation: CASSRSGGGYEQYF.